This T cell receptor beta chain was identified during a study of vaccination effects on CD4 cells after COVID-19. This clone was counted a few times. Its antigen is undetermined. Before any sequencing was done, the ViraFEST assay used viral peptide pools to expand antigen-specific CD4+ T cells. CD4+ T cells were isolated after around 9 days of culture. Previously uninfected by SARS-CoV-2, the vaccine recipients also showed negative nucleocapsid antibodies. A half-volume exchange with IL-2 medium occurred on days 3 and 7. TCRdb's copy holds only in-frame clones and misses some; the assay was immunoSEQ multiplex PCR. The sample gives about 27,000 clones, about 70% of which show up once; roughly 20% is in the top ten. V was pared by 8 bases and J by 1 base, with 12 bases between. Germline V gene sequence: CDR1 MNHEY, CDR2 SVGAGI. The CDR3 is made up of 13 amino acids.

The sample here was CD4+ T cells from PBMCs cultured with HCoV-NL63 spike peptides, taken before COVID-19 vaccination. The rearrangement links TRBV6-5 to TRBJ2-7; possibly TRBD2 for D (6 bases). The receptor was derived from a human donor who received a COVID-19 vaccine. The CDR3 loop reads CASQGGRSYEQYF. As DNA, the CDR3 is TGTGCCAGCCAGGGAGGACGTTCCTACGAGCAGTACTTC.